Shown below are 30 T cell receptor beta chains from a single sample sequenced in a study of cytomegalovirus exposure and HLA in healthy donors. The PCR made use of 60 Vbeta and 13 Jbeta primers. Clones were read by immunoSEQ multiplex PCR, and TCRdb kept only the in-frame ones, dropping some. The table has roughly 63,000 clones, roughly 70% seen once; the top ten hold around a quarter. The sequenced sample consisted of PBMCs. The receptors stem from a man over 45 in good health and CMV-seropositive.

This sequence joins TRBV29-1 and TRBJ2-2; 8 bases are shared with TRBD1. CDR1 is SQVTM, CDR2 ANQGSEA, per germline. This CDR3 spans 15 amino acids. V shed 5 bases, J shed 1 base, and the junction held 6 bases outside the gene matches. CDR3 residues: CSVRQTGVNTGELFF. In DNA, the CDR3 is TGCAGCGTTCGGCAGACAGGGGTGAACACCGGGGAGCTGTTTTTT.

Sample share makes this clone medium-sized. This chain joins TRBV6-5 and TRBJ2-3, with D tentatively TRBD2 (6 bases). CDR1 and CDR2 (germline): MNHEY, SVGAGI. The V end lost 7 bases, the J end lost 1 base, and 15 bases lay between the germline ends. The CDR3 has 15 residues. CDR3 nucleotides: TGTGCCAGCATAAGCGGGCTAGCTGGCACAGATACGCAGTATTTT. It encodes CASISGLAGTDTQYF.

The chain couples TRBV5-1 to TRBJ2-5, with 14 bases aligning to TRBD2. This CDR3 spans 18 amino acids. Trimming took 3 bases from V and 6 from J; bases not matched to a gene: 13. Germline assignment: CDR1 SGHRS and CDR2 YFSETQ. In DNA, the CDR3 is TGCGCCAGCAGCTCGGGACTAGCGGGAGACTCCACGGGACAGACCCAGTACTTC. Its protein is CASSSGLAGDSTGQTQYF.

This clone has more than one count but fewer than ten. This chain joins TRBV7-6 and TRBJ1-4; D unresolved. The CDR3 runs 13 residues. V was clipped by 0 bases and J by 4 bases, with 3 bases between them. From germline, CDR1 is SGHVS and CDR2 FNYEAQ. For the CDR3, the DNA is TGTGCCAGCAGCTTAGCCCATAATGAAAAACTGTTTTTT. Its protein product is CASSLAHNEKLFF.

This clone was detected a few times. The CDR3 sequence: CAISRQGATEAFF. In DNA form, the CDR3 reads TGTGCCATCAGTCGACAGGGGGCAACTGAAGCTTTCTTT. The V call is TRBV10-3, the J call TRBJ1-1; 10 bases are shared with TRBD1. The CDR3 covers 13 residues. Per the germline V gene, CDR1 is ENHRY and CDR2 is SYGVKD. V trimming: 5 bases; J trimming: 5 bases; junction bases outside the gene matches: 2.

This chain joins TRBV7-9 and TRBJ1-1, with unresolved D. Germline loops: CDR1 SEHNR, CDR2 FQNEAQ (reference sequence). V was cut by 2 bases and J by 10 bases, with 11 bases left in between. CDR3 size: 12 residues. The CDR3 loop reads CASSLFGSGAFF. Written as DNA, the CDR3 is TGTGCCAGCAGCTTATTTGGCAGCGGAGCTTTCTTT.

The CDR3 DNA sequence: TGCGCCAGCAGCCACCCAAGGGGACAGGGGAACCAGCCCCAGCATTTT. Translated, it gives CASSHPRGQGNQPQHF. The V gene is TRBV4-1, the J gene TRBJ1-5; 10 bases are shared with TRBD1. V lost 3 bases, J lost 7 bases, and 9 bases stayed unmatched. Germline V gene data show CDR1 as MGHRA and CDR2 as YSYEKL. This CDR3 spans 16 amino acids.

J is TRBJ1-2 and V is TRBV5-8; the match to TRBD1 covers 7 bases. The germline CDR1 and CDR2 sequences are SGHTS and YDEGEE. The V gene end was trimmed by 4 bases and the J gene end by 5 bases; junction bases not matched to a gene: 5. The CDR3 consists of 13 residues. This CDR3 is CASSRGTEYGYTF. CDR3 coding DNA: TGTGCCAGCAGCCGGGGGACAGAGTATGGCTACACCTTC.

V usage is TRBV5-1 and J usage is TRBJ2-1; 9 nucleotides match TRBD2. V was clipped by 4 bases and J by 10 bases; unmatched bases: 15. Germline CDR1 reads SGHRS; CDR2 reads YFSETQ. The CDR3 loop spans 16 amino acids. The CDR3 DNA reads as TGCGCCAGCAGCACGGGACTAGCCCCGGGGGGGGTCGAGCAGTTCTTC. Its protein product is CASSTGLAPGGVEQFF.

The chain joins TRBV27 to TRBJ1-5; no reliable D call. CDR1 and CDR2 (germline): MNHEY, SMNVEV (reference sequence). The CDR3 consists of 14 residues. The V gene lost 3 bases and the J gene lost 7 bases, with 13 bases spanning the gap. CDR3 in amino acids: CASSFPGSGQPQHF. The CDR3 DNA sequence: TGTGCCAGCAGTTTTCCGGGGAGCGGACAGCCCCAGCATTTT.

This clone has a single count. The chain recombines TRBV15 with TRBJ2-7, with D perhaps matching TRBD2 (6 bases). This CDR3 comprises 15 residues. Germline V gene data show CDR1 as LNHNV and CDR2 as YYDKDF (reference sequence). V was shortened by 0 bases and J by 3 bases, with 12 bases between the two germline ends. CDR3 residues: CATSRDQGGSYEQYF. The DNA of the CDR3 is TGTGCCACCAGCAGAGACCAGGGAGGAAGCTACGAGCAGTACTTC.

The V gene is TRBV6-6, the J gene TRBJ2-1, with D possibly TRBD2 on 6 matching bases. The CDR3 covers 12 residues. Germline CDR1 and CDR2: MNHNY and SVGAGI (reference sequence). Trimming shortened V by 2 bases and J by 9 bases, and 8 bases separated the two germline ends. CDR3 DNA sequence: TGTGCCAGCAGTTACAGGGGAGGTGAGCAGTTCTTC. Translated: CASSYRGGEQFF.

This clone has only a few counts. J is TRBJ2-4 and V is TRBV27; 12 nucleotides match TRBD1. Germline V gene sequence: CDR1 MNHEY, CDR2 SMNVEV (reference sequence). Trimming removed 1 base from V and 7 bases from J; junction bases left unmatched: 8. This CDR3 contains 17 residues. The CDR3 sequence: CASSLLPGQGATNIQYF. The CDR3 nucleotides are TGTGCCAGCAGTTTATTACCGGGACAGGGGGCTACGAACATTCAGTACTTC.

This clone has more than one count but fewer than ten. A far larger clone is off by one base, so a read error is likely. V usage is TRBV6-5 and J usage is TRBJ2-1; possible D gene TRBD1, 6 bases. Germline V gene lookup returns CDR1 MNHEY and CDR2 SVGAGI. The CDR3 runs to 16 residues. The CDR3 reads CVSSYALSTGYNEQFF. In DNA, the CDR3 is TGTGTCAGCAGTTATGCTTTGTCGACAGGCTACAATGAGCAGTTCTTC.

This chain uses TRBV28 with TRBJ2-7; 7 bases fit TRBD2. This CDR3 spans 13 amino acids. Germline V gene data show CDR1 as MDHEN and CDR2 as SYDVKM. V lost 6 bases and J lost 3; bases outside the gene matches: 5. For the CDR3, the DNA is TGTGCCAGCAGGACTAGCAGACTCTACGAGCAGTACTTC. This sequence encodes CASRTSRLYEQYF.

V is TRBV10-3 and J is TRBJ1-1, with 10 bases aligning to TRBD1. The CDR3 contains 13 residues. V lost 7 bases and J lost 3; bases outside the gene matches: 2. Germline-derived CDR1 and CDR2 are ENHRY and SYGVKD. DNA for the CDR3: TGTGCCATCATCGGACAGGGGGACACTGAAGCTTTCTTT. Translated: CAIIGQGDTEAFF.

V and J are TRBV27 and TRBJ2-3; D is possibly TRBD2 (7 bases). Trimming cost V 5 bases and J 0 bases, with 15 bases left between them. The CDR3 runs 16 residues. In germline, CDR1 is MNHEY, CDR2 SMNVEV (reference sequence). The CDR3 DNA follows: TGTGCCAGCAGTAGGGGGGGCACCTATAGCACAGATACGCAGTATTTT. It yields the protein CASSRGGTYSTDTQYF.

This clone was counted only a few times. The gene calls are TRBV29-1 and TRBJ1-4, with 10 positions matching TRBD1. V shed 5 bases, J shed 7 bases, and the junction held 1 base outside the gene matches. Germline values: CDR1 SQVTM, CDR2 ANQGSEA. There are 12 residues in the CDR3. Here the CDR3 reads CSVRTGGEKLFF. The CDR3 DNA follows: TGCAGCGTTAGGACAGGGGGTGAAAAACTGTTTTTT.

The chain uses TRBV2 and TRBJ2-3; 13 nucleotides agree with TRBD2. CDR3 length equals 20 residues. The V gene's germline CDR1 is SNHLY and CDR2 FYNNEI. V shed 6 bases, J shed 1 base, and the junction held 16 bases outside the gene matches. Here the CDR3 reads CASRKRSRTSGSTRTDTQYF. The CDR3 DNA reads TGTGCCAGCAGAAAGAGATCGAGGACTAGCGGGAGTACCCGCACAGATACGCAGTATTTT.

This clone came up a few times. The genes are TRBV29-1 and TRBJ1-1; D gene ambiguous. Between the trimmed V and J ends, which lost 3 bases and 0 bases, there was a span of 8 bases. CDR1 is SQVTM, CDR2 ANQGSEA, per germline. The CDR3 consists of 13 residues. CDR3 residues: CSVDGSLNTEAFF. The CDR3 DNA reads TGCAGCGTTGATGGCAGTTTGAACACTGAAGCTTTCTTT.

The genes are TRBV10-1 and TRBJ2-5; possibly TRBD2 for D (5 bases). V lost 0 bases, J lost 3 bases, and 5 bases lay in between. CDR1 is WNHNN, CDR2 SYGVQD, per germline (reference sequence). This CDR3 is built from 13 residues. The CDR3 sequence: CASSESGKETQYF. CDR3 nucleotides: TGCGCCAGCAGTGAGTCCGGGAAAGAGACCCAGTACTTC.

The chain recombines TRBV7-2 with TRBJ1-3; 10 bases are a match to TRBD1. The CDR3 covers 16 residues. J lost 4 bases, V lost 3 bases, and 6 bases had no gene match. Germline values: CDR1 SGHTA, CDR2 FQGNSA. The CDR3 nucleotides are TGTGCCAGCAGCTTTGCTGGGACAGGGGCCGGAAACACCATATATTTT. Translated: CASSFAGTGAGNTIYF. Full variable domain (missing parts from reference TRBV7-2 and TRBJ1-3): GAGVSQSPSNKVTEKGKDVELRCDPISGHTALYWYRQSLGQGLEFLIYFQGNSAPDKSGLPSDRFSAERTGGSVSTLTIQRTQQEDSAVYLCASSFAGTGAGNTIYFGEGSWLTVV.

CDR3: CASRDSTGPNTEAFF. The CDR3 DNA sequence: TGTGCCAGCAGGGACTCAACAGGGCCGAACACTGAAGCTTTCTTT. The V gene is TRBV28, the J gene TRBJ1-1; perhaps TRBD1 as D (6 bases). The V gene lost 6 bases and the J gene lost 1 base, with 15 bases spanning the gap. This CDR3 comprises 15 residues. The germline CDR1 and CDR2 sequences are MDHEN and SYDVKM.

Of note for this clone: At one of its ends the junction is not consistent with the germline gene, which may arise from a read error. The chain is built from TRBV27 and TRBJ2-7; 8 bases match TRBD1. Germline assignment: CDR1 MNHEY and CDR2 SMNVEV (reference sequence). The CDR3 runs to 14 residues. CDR3 region: CASGFSGGQFEQYF. The CDR3 DNA sequence: TGTGCCAGCGGTTTCTCAGGGGGCCAGTTCGAGCAGTACTTC.

This clone was observed a handful of times. The rearrangement links TRBV20-1 to TRBJ2-3; D perhaps matches TRBD2 (6 bases). Germline lookup yields CDR1 DFQATT and CDR2 SNEGSKA (reference sequence). CDR3 length: 11 amino acids. Between the trimmed V and J ends, which lost 5 bases and 6 bases, there was a span of 9 bases. CDR3 sequence reads: CSARGEDTQYF. CDR3 in DNA: TGCAGTGCTCGCGGGGAGGATACGCAGTATTTT.

This clone was detected a few times. The genes are TRBV6-1 and TRBJ2-7; TRBD1 might be the D (5 bases). Germline V gives CDR1 MNHNS, CDR2 SASEGT. V lost 1 base to trimming and J lost 7 bases, with 14 bases between them. This CDR3 spans 14 amino acids. CDR3 nucleotides: TGTGCCAGCAGTGAAGTAGACAGCCTGGGGGAGCAGTACTTC. This codes for CASSEVDSLGEQYF.

The genes are TRBV7-2 and TRBJ2-4; perhaps TRBD2 as D (6 bases). V lost 5 bases, J lost 7 bases, and 18 bases lay in between. This CDR3 is built from 15 residues. CDR1 and CDR2 from the germline V gene are SGHTA and FQGNSA. The CDR3 DNA follows: TGTGCCAGCAGCCAACTGCCCAGCCGGGGGAACATTCAGTACTTC. Amino acid sequence: CASSQLPSRGNIQYF.

The rearrangement joins TRBV30 to TRBJ1-6; D ambiguous. The CDR3 sequence is 13 residues long. Germline CDR1 and CDR2: GTSNPN and SVGIG (reference sequence). V lost 3 bases, J lost 8 bases, and 11 bases lay in between. The CDR3 sequence: CAWSGRLDSPLHF. In nucleotides, the CDR3 is TGTGCCTGGAGCGGCAGGCTGGATTCACCCCTCCACTTT.

The chain is built from TRBV19 and TRBJ1-5; 10 positions agree with TRBD1. CDR3 length: 14 amino acids. Germline-derived CDR1 and CDR2 are LNHDA and SQIVND (reference sequence). With V trimmed by 10 bases and J by 4 bases, 7 bases remained unmatched. Here the CDR3 reads CATLRTGGNQPQHF. The CDR3 DNA reads as TGTGCCACCCTACGGACAGGGGGTAATCAGCCCCAGCATTTT.

The chain employs TRBV6-6 and TRBJ1-1; tentatively, D is TRBD1 (6 bases). The CDR3 is made up of 16 amino acids. The germline gives CDR1 MNHNY, CDR2 SVGAGI (reference sequence). The V gene lost 4 bases and the J gene lost 7 bases, with 22 bases spanning the gap. CDR3 protein: CASSSKNNRAGGEAFF. The CDR3 nucleotides are TGTGCCAGCAGTTCAAAAAACAACAGGGCGGGCGGTGAAGCTTTCTTT.